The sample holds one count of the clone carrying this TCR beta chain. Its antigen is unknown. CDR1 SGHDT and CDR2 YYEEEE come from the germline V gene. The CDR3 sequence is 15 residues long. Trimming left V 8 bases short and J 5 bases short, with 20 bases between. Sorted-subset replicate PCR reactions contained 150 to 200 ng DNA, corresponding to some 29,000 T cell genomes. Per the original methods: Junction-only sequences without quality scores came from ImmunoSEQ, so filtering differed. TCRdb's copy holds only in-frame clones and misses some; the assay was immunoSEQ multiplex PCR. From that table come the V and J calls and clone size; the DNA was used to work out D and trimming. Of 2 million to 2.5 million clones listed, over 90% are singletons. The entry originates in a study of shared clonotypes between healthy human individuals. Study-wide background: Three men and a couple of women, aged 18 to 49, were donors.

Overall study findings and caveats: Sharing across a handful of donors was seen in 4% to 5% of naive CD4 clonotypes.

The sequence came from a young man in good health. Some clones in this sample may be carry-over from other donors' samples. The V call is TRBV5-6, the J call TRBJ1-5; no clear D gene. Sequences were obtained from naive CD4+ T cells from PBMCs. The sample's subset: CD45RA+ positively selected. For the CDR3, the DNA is TGTGCCAGGCTCCGGACGCCGGGAATGGATCAGCCCCAGCATTTT. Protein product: CARLRTPGMDQPQHF.